One and the same sample provided the 27 T cell receptor beta chains below, sequenced in a study of identical twins. Each CDR3 protein is one row after TCRdb ran MiXCR on the 5' RACE reads. The sample records 500,000 to 550,000 distinct CDR3 sequences, approximately 20% being singletons. These data also formed part of another study, on yellow fever vaccine responses in identical twins.

Sequenced input: CD4+ T cells sorted from blood. These receptors were obtained from a woman under 30 in good health.

This clonotype was counted ten times or more. The chain joins TRBV2 to TRBJ2-4; D is uncertain. V was pared by 2 bases and J by 0 bases, with 2 bases between. Germline lookup yields CDR1 SNHLY and CDR2 FYNNEI. This CDR3 contains 13 residues. CDR3 region: CASSELAKNIQYF. Written as DNA, the CDR3 is TGTGCCAGCAGTGAACTAGCCAAAAACATTCAGTACTTC.

This clonotype was counted between two and nine times. J is TRBJ2-7 and V is TRBV18; D not resolved. The CDR3 runs 11 residues. CDR1 and CDR2 (germline): KGHSH, LQKENI. V dropped 2 bases and J dropped 5 bases, with 4 bases sitting between them. The CDR3 is CASSPGDEQYF. The CDR3 bases are TGTGCCAGCTCACCAGGCGACGAGCAGTACTTC.

The V and J genes are TRBV27 and TRBJ1-1, with D possibly TRBD1 on 6 matching bases. The CDR3 totals 15 residues. V dropped 0 bases and J dropped 7 bases, with 15 bases sitting between them. Germline assignment: CDR1 MNHEY and CDR2 SMNVEV (reference sequence). Here the CDR3 DNA reads TGTGCCAGCAGTTTATCTAGGCGGGGGGGCAGTGAAGCTTTCTTT. Translating gives CASSLSRRGGSEAFF.

The chain has TRBV9 and TRBJ2-2; 9 bases align to TRBD2. This CDR3 is 15 amino acids long. V was clipped by 4 bases and J by 5 bases; unmatched bases: 6. The germline gives CDR1 SGDLS, CDR2 YYNGEE. The CDR3 here is CASSPLAGYTGELFF. Here the CDR3 DNA reads TGTGCCAGCAGCCCACTAGCGGGTTATACCGGGGAGCTGTTTTTT.

The rearrangement links TRBV12-5 to TRBJ2-7; no reliable D call. The CDR3 totals 11 residues. Germline values: CDR1 LGHNT, CDR2 FRNRAP. The CDR3, as DNA: TGTCCAAGAAGGGCCCCATGGGAGCAGTACGTC. Protein sequence: CPRRAPWEQYV.

The chain uses TRBV6-1 and TRBJ2-4; either TRBD1 or TRBD2 may supply D (5 bases each). This CDR3 has 14 residues. V lost 4 bases and J 4 bases, leaving 11 bases between the germline ends. Germline CDR1 MNHNS, CDR2 SASEGT. For the CDR3, the DNA is TGTGCCAGCAGTGCCCGGGACCCAAAAAACATTCAGTACTTC. Its protein product is CASSARDPKNIQYF.

This clonotype has more than one count but fewer than ten. The gene calls are TRBV6-1 and TRBJ1-2; no definite D call. The ends were cut back, 6 bases at V and 4 bases at J, with 12 bases in the middle. Germline V CDR1 and CDR2: MNHNS, SASEGT. This CDR3 has 13 amino acids. In DNA, the CDR3 is TGTGCCAGCAGCCCCGGTTCCGCCTATGGCTACACCTTC. It yields the protein CASSPGSAYGYTF.

This clonotype was counted only a few times. The chain joins TRBV7-6 to TRBJ2-2; maybe TRBD2 (5 bases). This CDR3 region has 18 residues. Per the germline V gene, CDR1 is SGHVS and CDR2 is FNYEAQ. Trimming took off 1 base at V and 4 bases at J, with 19 bases between the two ends. The CDR3 reads CASSLDPGSVAGTGELFF. Here the CDR3 DNA reads TGTGCCAGCAGCTTAGATCCGGGAAGCGTCGCGGGCACCGGGGAGCTGTTTTTT.

CDR3 in amino acids: CASSVAIQYQETQYF. The CDR3 nucleotides read TGTGCCAGCAGCGTAGCTATACAGTACCAAGAGACCCAGTACTTC. The chain couples TRBV9 to TRBJ2-5, with D uncertain. This CDR3 has 15 amino acids. Trimming took off 0 bases at V and 0 bases at J, with 9 bases between the two ends. The germline V gene encodes CDR1 SGDLS and CDR2 YYNGEE. Using reference TRBV9 and TRBJ2-5 for the parts outside the CDR3, the full variable domain is DSGVTQTPKHLITATGQRVTLRCSPRSGDLSVYWYQQSLDQGLQFLIQYYNGEERAKGNILERFSAQQFPDLHSELNLSSLELGDSALYFCASSVAIQYQETQYFGPGTRLLVL.

The chain employs TRBV7-2 and TRBJ2-1, with TRBD2 matching 12 bases. The V gene's germline CDR1 is SGHTA and CDR2 FQGNSA. Trimming at V came to 5 bases and at J to 13 bases, leaving 12 bases not matched to a gene. The length of the CDR3 is 15 residues. CDR3 DNA: TGTGCCAGCAGCCCGTGGACTAGCGGGACTCAAACACAGTTCTTC. Its translation: CASSPWTSGTQTQFF.

This clonotype was counted between two and nine times. This chain links TRBV5-6 with TRBJ2-1; no reliable D call. The CDR3 spans 14 residues. CDR1 and CDR2 (germline): SGHDT, YYEEEE. The V gene lost 0 bases and the J gene lost 11 bases, with 15 bases spanning the gap. The CDR3 is CASSLGSSPAQQFF. CDR3 in DNA: TGTGCCAGCAGCTTGGGAAGCTCCCCCGCGCAGCAGTTCTTC.

V usage is TRBV29-1 and J usage is TRBJ1-2; 7 bases line up with TRBD1. CDR1 SQVTM and CDR2 ANQGSEA come from the germline V gene. The V gene end was trimmed by 7 bases and the J gene end by 4 bases; junction bases not matched to a gene: 9. The CDR3 sequence is 13 residues long. The CDR3 here is CSAYYRGGYGYTF. Written as DNA, the CDR3 is TGCAGCGCGTACTACAGGGGTGGCTATGGCTACACCTTC.

The gene calls are TRBV6-1 and TRBJ2-5; perhaps TRBD1 as D (6 bases). Looked up from germline, CDR1 is MNHNS and CDR2 is SASEGT. The V end was cut by 2 bases, the J end by 3 bases, with 10 bases between. The CDR3 is made up of 14 amino acids. The CDR3 protein is CASSEQGIKETQYF. CDR3 nucleotide sequence: TGTGCCAGCAGTGAACAGGGGATTAAAGAGACCCAGTACTTC.

This clonotype has more than one count but fewer than ten. The V and J genes are TRBV12-3 or TRBV12-4 and TRBJ2-7; the D is unclear. Between the trimmed V and J ends, which lost 3 bases and 3 bases, there was a span of 12 bases. The CDR3 length is 14 residues. The CDR3 sequence: CASSFRINNYEQYF. The CDR3 DNA sequence: TGTGCCAGCAGTTTTCGGATTAATAACTACGAGCAGTACTTC.

The chain joins TRBV18 to TRBJ1-2, with D tentatively TRBD1 (5 bases). The CDR3 length is 17 residues. V lost 2 bases and J 3 bases, leaving 19 bases between the germline ends. Germline loops: CDR1 KGHSH, CDR2 LQKENI. The CDR3 nucleotides read TGTGCCAGCTCACCAAGGCCTATGAGGGGATCGGACTATGGCTACACCTTC. It encodes CASSPRPMRGSDYGYTF.

This clonotype was picked up a small number of times. The J gene is TRBJ2-1, the V gene TRBV12-3 or TRBV12-4; D is perhaps TRBD1 (5 bases). CDR3 length: 17 amino acids. Trimming shortened V by 6 bases and J by 3 bases, and 21 bases separated the two germline ends. CDR3 nucleotide sequence: TGTGCCAGCAGCCGAGAGTTCCTTCAGGGTGGCTACAATGAGCAGTTCTTC. It encodes CASSREFLQGGYNEQFF.

The chain joins TRBV15 to TRBJ2-1, with 12 bases that match TRBD2. The germline V gene has CDR1 LNHNV and CDR2 YYDKDF (reference sequence). The CDR3 runs 19 residues. The ends lost 4 bases at V and 7 bases at J; junction bases unmatched: 17. The CDR3 loop reads CATSISGLAGPGGPNEQFF. DNA for the CDR3: TGTGCCACCAGCATTTCGGGACTAGCGGGCCCCGGGGGGCCTAATGAGCAGTTCTTC.

Ten or more counts support this clonotype. This chain links TRBV11-2 with TRBJ2-1, with 16 positions matching TRBD2. The V segment lost 5 bases and the J segment 8 bases; nucleotides outside the gene matches: 6. In germline, CDR1 is SGHAT, CDR2 FQNNGV. The CDR3 has 16 residues. This CDR3 is CASSTAGLAGGHEQFF. CDR3 coding DNA: TGTGCCAGCAGCACCGCGGGACTAGCGGGAGGGCATGAGCAGTTCTTC. The complete variable domain, with remaining parts taken from reference TRBV11-2 and TRBJ2-1, reads EAGVAQSPRYKIIEKRQSVAFWCNPISGHATLYWYQQILGQGPKLLIQFQNNGVVDDSQLPKDRFSAERLKGVDSTLKIQPAKLEDSAVYLCASSTAGLAGGHEQFFGPGTRLTVL.

The chain combines TRBV6-5 with TRBJ1-1, with D possibly matching TRBD1 (6 bases). The CDR3 loop spans 16 amino acids. Trimming removed 4 bases at V and 4 bases at J, with 19 bases between. Germline V gene data show CDR1 as MNHEY and CDR2 as SVGAGI. Written as DNA, the CDR3 is TGTGCCAGCAGTTCCCGAATGACAGGAAGGGGCACTGAAGCTTTCTTT. It translates to CASSSRMTGRGTEAFF.

This clonotype was counted between two and nine times. J is TRBJ1-1 and V is TRBV6-1; 7 positions agree with TRBD1. In germline, CDR1 is MNHNS, CDR2 SASEGT. The V and J ends lost 6 bases and 0 bases, in that order; junction bases with no gene match: 4. The length of the CDR3 is 14 residues. CDR3 in amino acids: CASRWDRLNTEAFF. CDR3 DNA: TGTGCCAGCAGATGGGACAGATTGAACACTGAAGCTTTCTTT.

The V call is TRBV7-9, the J call TRBJ2-1; the D gene is possibly TRBD2 (5 bases). V lost 5 bases to trimming and J lost 7 bases, with 21 bases between them. CDR3 length: 16 residues. Per germline, CDR1 SEHNR and CDR2 FQNEAQ (reference sequence). The DNA of the CDR3 is TGTGCCAGCAGCACGGGGTTGGGTACACGGGTTAATGAGCAGTTCTTC. It encodes CASSTGLGTRVNEQFF.

The chain employs TRBV18 and TRBJ2-1; TRBD2 matches at 10 bases. V lost 0 bases, J lost 9 bases, and 11 bases stayed unmatched. There are 17 residues in the CDR3. The V gene's germline CDR1 is KGHSH and CDR2 LQKENI. CDR3 region: CASSPPMSSGSRGEQFF. The DNA of the CDR3 is TGTGCCAGCTCACCACCGATGTCTAGCGGGAGTAGGGGTGAGCAGTTCTTC.

The chain couples TRBV10-3 to TRBJ2-1; maybe TRBD1 (6 bases). Germline V gene data show CDR1 as ENHRY and CDR2 as SYGVKD. V was clipped by 0 bases and J by 7 bases, with 16 bases between them. The CDR3 totals 16 residues. The CDR3 region is CAISESGDIELNEQFF. In DNA form, the CDR3 reads TGTGCCATCAGTGAGTCGGGGGACATAGAATTGAATGAGCAGTTCTTC.

The chain joins TRBV10-3 to TRBJ2-5, with a weak D call TRBD1 (5 bases). Trimming left V 5 bases short and J 5 bases short, with 9 bases between. Per germline, CDR1 ENHRY and CDR2 SYGVKD. CDR3 size: 12 residues. CDR3 loop: CAISQGYETQYF. In DNA, the CDR3 is TGTGCCATCAGTCAGGGATACGAGACCCAGTACTTC.

The V gene is TRBV7-6, the J gene TRBJ2-1; 8 bases align to TRBD2. V was clipped by 5 bases and J by 5 bases; unmatched bases: 14. The germline CDR1 and CDR2 sequences are SGHVS and FNYEAQ. This CDR3 contains 17 residues. Written as DNA, the CDR3 is TGTGCCAGCAGCAGACGACGAGCGGGAGATGGAAACAATGAGCAGTTCTTC. Residues: CASSRRRAGDGNNEQFF.

This clonotype was picked up one time. The chain couples TRBV6-1 to TRBJ2-7; unclear D gene. CDR3 length equals 13 residues. CDR1 is MNHNS, CDR2 SASEGT, per germline. V was clipped by 4 bases and J by 5 bases, with 12 bases between them. As DNA, the CDR3 is TGTGCCAGCAGTGCCTCCCCCCGGAACGAGCAGTACTTC. This translates into CASSASPRNEQYF.

A few counts support this clonotype. The chain carries TRBV7-8 and TRBJ1-2; 9 bases match TRBD1. Unmatched junction bases numbered 5, after V lost 2 bases and J lost 4 bases. Germline V gene data show CDR1 as SGHVS and CDR2 as FQNEAQ. This CDR3 has 15 amino acids. The chain's CDR3 is CASSLSRDRVYGYTF. The CDR3 region has the DNA TGTGCCAGCAGCTTAAGTCGGGACAGGGTCTATGGCTACACCTTC. The whole variable domain, filled in from reference TRBV7-8 and TRBJ1-2, reads GAGVSQSPRYKVAKRGQDVALRCDPISGHVSLFWYQQALGQGPEFLTYFQNEAQLDKSGLPSDRFFAERPEGSVSTLKIQRTQQEDSAVYLCASSLSRDRVYGYTFGSGTRLTVV.